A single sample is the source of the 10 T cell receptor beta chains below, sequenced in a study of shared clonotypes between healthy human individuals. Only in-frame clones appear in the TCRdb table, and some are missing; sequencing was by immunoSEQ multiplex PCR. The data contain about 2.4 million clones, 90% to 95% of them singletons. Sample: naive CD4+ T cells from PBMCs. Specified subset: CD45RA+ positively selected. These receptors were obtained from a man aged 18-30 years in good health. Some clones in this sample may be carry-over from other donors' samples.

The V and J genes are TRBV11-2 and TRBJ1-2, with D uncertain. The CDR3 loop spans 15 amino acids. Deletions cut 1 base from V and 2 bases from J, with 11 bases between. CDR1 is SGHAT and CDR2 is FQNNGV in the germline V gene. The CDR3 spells CASSLGWVGNYGYTF. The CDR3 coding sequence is TGTGCCAGCAGCTTAGGATGGGTAGGGAACTATGGCTACACCTTC.

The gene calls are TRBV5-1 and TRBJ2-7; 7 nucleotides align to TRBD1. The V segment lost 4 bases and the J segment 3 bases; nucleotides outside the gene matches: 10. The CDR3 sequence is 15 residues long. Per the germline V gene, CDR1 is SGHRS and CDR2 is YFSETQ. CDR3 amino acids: CASSLSGTDNYEQYF. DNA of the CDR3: TGCGCCAGCAGCCTGTCCGGGACAGATAACTACGAGCAGTACTTC.

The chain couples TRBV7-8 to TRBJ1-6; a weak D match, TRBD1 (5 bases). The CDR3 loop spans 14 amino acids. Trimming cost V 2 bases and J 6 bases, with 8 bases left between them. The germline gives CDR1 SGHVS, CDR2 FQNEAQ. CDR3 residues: CASSLSQGNSPLHF. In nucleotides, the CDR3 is TGTGCCAGCAGCTTAAGTCAGGGTAATTCACCCCTCCACTTT.

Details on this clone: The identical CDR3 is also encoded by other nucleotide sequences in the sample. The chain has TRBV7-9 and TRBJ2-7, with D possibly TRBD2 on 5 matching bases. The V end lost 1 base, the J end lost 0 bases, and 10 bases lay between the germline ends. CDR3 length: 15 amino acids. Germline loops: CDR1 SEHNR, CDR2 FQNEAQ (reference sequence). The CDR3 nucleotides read TGTGCCAGCAGCTTAGGGACTGGAAGCTCCTACGAGCAGTACTTC. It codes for CASSLGTGSSYEQYF.

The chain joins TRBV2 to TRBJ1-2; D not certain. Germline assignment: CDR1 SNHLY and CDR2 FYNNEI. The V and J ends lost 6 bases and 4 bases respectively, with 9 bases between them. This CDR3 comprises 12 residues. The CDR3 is CASSVQGYGYTF. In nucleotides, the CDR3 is TGTGCCAGCAGCGTACAAGGCTATGGCTACACCTTC.

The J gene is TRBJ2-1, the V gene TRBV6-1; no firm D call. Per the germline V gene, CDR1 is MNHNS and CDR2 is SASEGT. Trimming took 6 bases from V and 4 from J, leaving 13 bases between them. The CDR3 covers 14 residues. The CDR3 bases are TGTGCCAGCAGGGCCGGGTGGAGATACAATGAGCAGTTCTTC. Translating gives CASRAGWRYNEQFF.

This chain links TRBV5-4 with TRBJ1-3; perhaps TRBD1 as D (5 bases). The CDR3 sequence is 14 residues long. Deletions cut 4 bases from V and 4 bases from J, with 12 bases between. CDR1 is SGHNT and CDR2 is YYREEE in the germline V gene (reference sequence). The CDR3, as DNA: TGTGCCAGCAGCCCCCGGAGGGGCGGAAACACCATATATTTT. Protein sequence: CASSPRRGGNTIYF.

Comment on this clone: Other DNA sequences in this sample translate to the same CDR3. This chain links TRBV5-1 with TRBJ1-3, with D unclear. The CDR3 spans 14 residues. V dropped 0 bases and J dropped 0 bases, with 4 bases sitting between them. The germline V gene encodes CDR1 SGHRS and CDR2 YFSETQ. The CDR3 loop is CASSLDLSGNTIYF. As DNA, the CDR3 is TGCGCCAGCAGCTTGGACCTCTCTGGAAACACCATATATTTT.

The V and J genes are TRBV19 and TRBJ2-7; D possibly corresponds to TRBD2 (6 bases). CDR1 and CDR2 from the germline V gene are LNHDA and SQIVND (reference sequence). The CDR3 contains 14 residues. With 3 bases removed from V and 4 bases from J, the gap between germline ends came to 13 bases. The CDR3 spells CASSMGTFPYEQYF. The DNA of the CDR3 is TGTGCCAGTAGTATGGGGACTTTTCCTTACGAGCAGTACTTC.

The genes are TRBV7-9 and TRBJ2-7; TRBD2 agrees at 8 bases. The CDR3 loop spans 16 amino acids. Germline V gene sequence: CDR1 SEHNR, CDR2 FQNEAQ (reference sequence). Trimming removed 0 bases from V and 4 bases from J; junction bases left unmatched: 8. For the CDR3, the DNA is TGTGCCAGCAGCTTAGCGGCAGCTAGCGGGTTGTACGAGCAGTACTTC. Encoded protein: CASSLAAASGLYEQYF.